This passage covers 23 T cell receptor beta chains from one sample sequenced in a study of Tregs in tolerant kidney transplant recipients. Produced via immunoSEQ multiplex PCR; TCRdb's table is partial and in-frame only. The profile covers tens of thousands of clones, with more than 90% appearing a single time and over 3.5% taken by the ten largest. Sequencing was performed on CD8+ T cells from blood. The receptors were gathered from a human donor in good health.

This clone appeared a few times. Different DNA sequences within this sample yield the same CDR3. This rearrangement joins TRBV6-4 to TRBJ2-2; the D is unclear. Germline V gene lookup returns CDR1 MRHNA and CDR2 SNTAGT. The length of the CDR3 is 13 residues. V gave up 4 bases and J gave up 2 bases, with 5 bases separating them. CDR3 amino acids: CASSATNTGELFF. Written as DNA, the CDR3 is TGTGCCAGCAGTGCCACTAACACCGGGGAGCTGTTTTTT.

The chain carries TRBV7-9 and TRBJ2-1; tentative D call: TRBD2 (5 bases). Trimming stripped 1 base from V and 11 bases from J, with 18 bases between. The CDR3 is made up of 15 amino acids. Per the germline V gene, CDR1 is SEHNR and CDR2 is FQNEAQ (reference sequence). Here the CDR3 DNA reads TGTGCCAGCAGCTTAGGGGATTCGGGAATAAATCAGCAGTTCTTC. It specifies CASSLGDSGINQQFF.

J is TRBJ2-7 and V is TRBV19; tentatively, D is TRBD1 (6 bases). V was cut by 5 bases and J by 2 bases, with 13 bases left in between. This CDR3 spans 14 amino acids. Germline assignment: CDR1 LNHDA and CDR2 SQIVND (reference sequence). CDR3 amino acids: CASSPGRGAYEQYF. The CDR3 region has the DNA TGTGCCAGTAGTCCCGGCAGGGGCGCCTACGAGCAGTACTTC. Based on the CDR3 plus reference TRBV19 and TRBJ2-7, the full variable domain is DGGITQSPKYLFRKEGQNVTLSCEQNLNHDAMYWYRQDPGQGLRLIYYSQIVNDFQKGDIAEGYSVSREKKESFPLTVTSAQKNPTAFYLCASSPGRGAYEQYFGPGTRLTVT.

The chain carries TRBV15 and TRBJ1-3; D may be TRBD1 (6 bases). The CDR3 sequence is 15 residues long. Trimming pared 0 bases from V and 2 bases from J, leaving 8 bases between. Germline values: CDR1 LNHNV, CDR2 YYDKDF (reference sequence). The CDR3 DNA follows: TGTGCCACCAGCAGAGACAGGGGCACTGGAAACACCATATATTTT. This translates into CATSRDRGTGNTIYF.

This clone was seen once. The chain combines TRBV27 with TRBJ2-1; D remains ambiguous. The V and J ends lost 2 bases and 7 bases respectively, with 6 bases between them. The germline V gene has CDR1 MNHEY and CDR2 SMNVEV (reference sequence). There are 12 residues in the CDR3. CDR3 loop: CASSLPANEQFF. DNA of the CDR3: TGTGCCAGCAGTTTACCTGCAAATGAGCAGTTCTTC.

V gene TRBV6-6 combines with J gene TRBJ2-1, with 9 nucleotides matching TRBD2. V lost 0 bases and J lost 5; bases outside the gene matches: 5. Germline values: CDR1 MNHNY, CDR2 SVGAGI (reference sequence). The CDR3 has 16 residues. CDR3 amino acids: CASSYSAGGFDNEQFF. In DNA, the CDR3 is TGTGCCAGCAGTTACTCGGCGGGAGGGTTTGACAATGAGCAGTTCTTC.

V and J are TRBV2 and TRBJ2-7, with 10 bases matching TRBD2. Germline V gene lookup returns CDR1 SNHLY and CDR2 FYNNEI. J was trimmed by 2 bases and V by 1 base; bases with no gene match: 5. The CDR3 consists of 16 residues. This CDR3 is CASSEGWTSGTYEQYF. CDR3 in DNA: TGTGCCAGCAGTGAAGGGTGGACTAGCGGAACCTACGAGCAGTACTTC.

The chain has TRBV5-6 and TRBJ1-1; the D gene is possibly TRBD1 (5 bases). V dropped 4 bases and J dropped 1 base, with 20 bases sitting between them. Germline V CDR1 and CDR2: SGHDT, YYEEEE. The CDR3 runs 17 residues. The CDR3 coding sequence is TGTGCCAGCAGCCCCAATGGTCAGGGTAGGGCGAACACTGAAGCTTTCTTT. Translation: CASSPNGQGRANTEAFF.

This chain uses TRBV10-1 with TRBJ2-7, with unresolved D. With 3 bases removed from V and 5 bases from J, the gap between germline ends came to 5 bases. CDR3 size: 11 residues. Looked up from germline, CDR1 is WNHNN and CDR2 is SYGVQD (reference sequence). CDR3 nucleotides: TGCGCCAGCAGTGAAGGAAACGAGCAGTACTTC. Its protein product is CASSEGNEQYF.

The rearrangement joins TRBV19 to TRBJ2-7; 8 bases fit TRBD2. V was clipped by 1 base and J by 6 bases; unmatched bases: 5. The CDR3 contains 14 residues. Germline CDR1 reads LNHDA; CDR2 reads SQIVND (reference sequence). The CDR3 here is CASSIVSGTSEQYF. For the CDR3, the DNA is TGTGCCAGTAGTATAGTTAGCGGGACAAGCGAGCAGTACTTC.

J is TRBJ2-3 and V is TRBV7-9, with a tentative D call TRBD1 (6 bases). CDR3 size: 16 residues. Germline lookup yields CDR1 SEHNR and CDR2 FQNEAQ (reference sequence). The germline V and J ends were trimmed by 4 bases and 0 bases, with 14 bases remaining between them. CDR3 residues: CASSSPGQGSTDTQYF. The CDR3 nucleotides are TGTGCCAGCAGCTCCCCCGGGCAGGGGAGCACAGATACGCAGTATTTT.

The chain carries TRBV19 and TRBJ1-2; unclear D gene. Germline assignment: CDR1 LNHDA and CDR2 SQIVND (reference sequence). There are 11 residues in the CDR3. V lost 6 bases, J lost 4 bases, and 6 bases lay in between. CDR3 sequence: CASSLSYGYTF. CDR3 nucleotide sequence: TGTGCCAGTAGCTTAAGCTATGGCTACACCTTC.

The rearrangement joins TRBV9 to TRBJ1-1; D is perhaps TRBD1 (6 bases). Germline V gene sequence: CDR1 SGDLS, CDR2 YYNGEE. The CDR3 is made up of 12 amino acids. The V and J ends lost 4 bases and 5 bases respectively, with 9 bases between them. This CDR3 is CASSRTETEAFF. The CDR3 DNA reads TGTGCCAGCAGCAGGACAGAGACTGAAGCTTTCTTT.

The rearrangement uses TRBV6-6 and TRBJ1-5; no definite D call. Germline V lookup: CDR1 MNHNY, CDR2 SVGAGI (reference sequence). The CDR3 contains 12 residues. With 6 bases removed from V and 6 bases from J, the gap between germline ends came to 9 bases. The CDR3 DNA sequence: TGTGCCAGCAGGGACTCTGTTCAGCCCCAGCATTTT. Protein product: CASRDSVQPQHF.

The chain links TRBV29-1 to TRBJ1-3; D may be TRBD1 (6 bases). The CDR3 extends over 14 amino acids. The ends were cut back, 5 bases at V and 0 bases at J, with 11 bases in the middle. Germline values: CDR1 SQVTM, CDR2 ANQGSEA. The CDR3 DNA follows: TGCAGCGTTACCCGGACAGCCTCTGGAAACACCATATATTTT. The encoded protein is CSVTRTASGNTIYF.

The V gene is TRBV13, the J gene TRBJ2-2; no firm D call. V lost 1 base, J lost 4 bases, and 1 base lay in between. The CDR3 totals 12 residues. Germline V gives CDR1 PRHDT, CDR2 FYEKMQ (reference sequence). The CDR3 spells CASSLATGELFF. The CDR3 DNA follows: TGTGCCAGCAGCTTAGCCACCGGGGAGCTGTTTTTT.

J is TRBJ2-1 and V is TRBV19; the D gene could be TRBD1 or TRBD2 (5 bases each). The CDR3 extends over 13 amino acids. The germline V gene encodes CDR1 LNHDA and CDR2 SQIVND (reference sequence). Trimming removed 3 bases at V and 9 bases at J, with 12 bases between. CDR3 coding DNA: TGTGCCAGTAGTATGAATCGGGGCACTGAGCAGTTCTTC. The encoded protein is CASSMNRGTEQFF.

V gene TRBV10-2 combines with J gene TRBJ2-2; D is ambiguous. The ends were cut back, 8 bases at V and 1 base at J, with 11 bases in the middle. Germline V gene lookup returns CDR1 WSHSY and CDR2 SAAADI. The CDR3 covers 14 residues. The CDR3 DNA reads as TGCGCCAGCGGCGCCATGGGGAACACCGGGGAGCTGTTTTTT. This translates into CASGAMGNTGELFF.

This rearrangement joins TRBV4-1 to TRBJ1-4; D perhaps matches TRBD1 (6 bases). Germline V gene data show CDR1 as MGHRA and CDR2 as YSYEKL. There are 15 residues in the CDR3. Trimming cost V 1 base and J 7 bases, with 13 bases left between them. CDR3: CASSQGGGKSEKLFF. As DNA, the CDR3 is TGCGCCAGCAGCCAAGGAGGGGGGAAGAGTGAAAAACTGTTTTTT.

This chain links TRBV2 with TRBJ2-7; 9 bases agree with TRBD1. The length of the CDR3 is 13 residues. Germline lookup yields CDR1 SNHLY and CDR2 FYNNEI. The V and J ends lost 6 bases and 3 bases, in that order; junction bases with no gene match: 3. The CDR3 here is CASSTGGFYEQYF. For the CDR3, the DNA is TGTGCCAGCAGCACAGGGGGCTTCTACGAGCAGTACTTC.

This clone was seen once. V gene TRBV5-1 combines with J gene TRBJ2-7; D uncertain. This CDR3 spans 14 amino acids. Trimming shortened V by 1 base and J by 2 bases, and 10 bases separated the two germline ends. Germline V gene data show CDR1 as SGHRS and CDR2 as YFSETQ. The chain's CDR3 is CASSLSQAPYEQYF. DNA of the CDR3: TGCGCCAGCAGCTTGTCGCAGGCTCCCTACGAGCAGTACTTC.

The V call is TRBV13, the J call TRBJ2-2; 8 bases align to TRBD2. Germline loops: CDR1 PRHDT, CDR2 FYEKMQ (reference sequence). The CDR3 is 15 amino acids. V was clipped by 5 bases and J by 7 bases; unmatched bases: 9. The CDR3 loop reads CASSPRTSPRGELFF. The CDR3, as DNA: TGTGCCAGCAGCCCTCGGACTAGCCCTCGCGGGGAGCTGTTTTTT. The entire variable domain, with the rest obtained from reference TRBV13 and TRBJ2-2, is as follows: AAGVIQSPRHLIKEKRETATLKCYPIPRHDTVYWYQQGPGQDPQFLISFYEKMQSDKGSIPDRFSAQQFSDYHSELNMSSLELGDSALYFCASSPRTSPRGELFFGEGSRLTVL.

The chain links TRBV6-5 to TRBJ1-2; D is possibly TRBD1 (5 bases). Trimming stripped 1 base from V and 5 bases from J, with 8 bases between. CDR3 length: 13 residues. Per the germline V gene, CDR1 is MNHEY and CDR2 is SVGAGI. CDR3 nucleotide sequence: TGTGCCAGCAGTTACTGGGACGGTTATGGCTACACCTTC. Translation: CASSYWDGYGYTF.